Shown below are 22 T cell receptor beta chains from a single sample sequenced in a study of T cells and Merkel cell carcinoma outcomes. Profiling relied on immunoSEQ multiplex PCR, and the TCRdb table lists in-frame clones only, not all of them. Among 13,000 to 15,000 clones listed, roughly 92% were seen once. Material: tumor tissue from Merkel cell carcinoma. The receptors were gathered from a human donor with Merkel cell carcinoma.

The chain uses TRBV7-2 and TRBJ1-5; 7 bases are a match to TRBD1. J gave up 0 bases and V 4 bases, and 3 bases lay outside the gene matches. CDR1 is SGHTA and CDR2 is FQGNSA in the germline V gene. The CDR3 consists of 15 residues. The CDR3 is CASSSTGFSNQPQHF. CDR3 nucleotide sequence: TGTGCCAGCAGCTCGACAGGGTTTAGCAATCAGCCCCAGCATTTT. The full variable domain, with the rest looked up from reference TRBV7-2 and TRBJ1-5, is GAGVSQSPSNKVTEKGKDVELRCDPISGHTALYWYRQSLGQGLEFLIYFQGNSAPDKSGLPSDRFSAERTGGSVSTLTIQRTQQEDSAVYLCASSSTGFSNQPQHFGDGTRLSIL.

V usage is TRBV6-5 and J usage is TRBJ2-5; perhaps TRBD1 as D (5 bases). The germline V gene has CDR1 MNHEY and CDR2 SVGAGI. The CDR3 is 14 amino acids. V lost 6 bases, J lost 5 bases, and 16 bases lay in between. The DNA for the CDR3 is TGTGCCAGCAGAACCCCAGGGAACCGGGAGACCCAGTACTTC. It yields the protein CASRTPGNRETQYF.

This clone was seen only once. CDR3 residues: CASSPAMWTGKGSGYTF. CDR3 DNA sequence: TGTGCCAGCAGCCCTGCCATGTGGACAGGCAAAGGGAGTGGCTACACCTTC. The rearrangement links TRBV14 to TRBJ1-2; 7 positions match TRBD1. The trim removed 4 bases at V and 7 bases at J, leaving 18 bases unmatched. The CDR3 runs 17 residues. The germline CDR1 and CDR2 sequences are SGHDN and FVKESK.

A single count supports this clone. The chain has TRBV4-3 and TRBJ1-2; D is undetermined. Germline loops: CDR1 LGHNA, CDR2 YSLEER. The ends were cut back, 3 bases at V and 3 bases at J, with 11 bases in the middle. This CDR3 has 14 residues. The CDR3 reads CASSHRRGYYGYTF. The CDR3 coding sequence is TGCGCCAGCAGCCATAGGAGAGGTTACTATGGCTACACCTTC.

CDR3 sequence: CSVFDRGTEAFF. The CDR3 DNA reads as TGCAGCGTTTTTGACAGGGGCACTGAAGCTTTCTTT. The V and J genes are TRBV29-1 and TRBJ1-1, with 8 nucleotides matching TRBD1. CDR1 and CDR2 (germline): SQVTM, ANQGSEA. The V gene end was trimmed by 5 bases and the J gene end by 4 bases; junction bases not matched to a gene: 3. The CDR3 has 12 residues.

About this clone itself: The sample contains more than one DNA sequence encoding this CDR3. V is TRBV7-2 and J is TRBJ2-7; 8 bases fit TRBD2. Germline-derived CDR1 and CDR2 are SGHTA and FQGNSA. Germline trimming cut 2 bases from V and 7 bases from J; bases unmatched to any gene: 7. CDR3 length: 14 amino acids. The CDR3 coding sequence is TGTGCCAGCAGCTTAACGGGGGGGCCCCATGAGCAGTACTTC. The encoded protein is CASSLTGGPHEQYF.

The chain carries TRBV18 and TRBJ1-1, with 9 bases aligning to TRBD1. V was pared by 5 bases and J by 7 bases, with 5 bases of the junction left unmatched. The CDR3 is 13 residues long. CDR1 and CDR2 (germline): KGHSH, LQKENI. The DNA for the CDR3 is TGTGCCAGCTCATCGGGACAGGGTGATGAAGCTTTCTTT. This codes for CASSSGQGDEAFF.

The V and J genes are TRBV7-7 and TRBJ1-2; D gene ambiguous. Germline assignment: CDR1 SSHAT and CDR2 FNYEAQ (reference sequence). The CDR3 extends over 13 amino acids. CDR3: CAVMDSGGYGYTF. CDR3 in DNA: TGTGCTGTCATGGACTCCGGCGGCTATGGCTACACCTTC. Full variable domain (missing parts from reference TRBV7-7 and TRBJ1-2): GAGVSQSPRYKVTKRGQDVTLRCDPISSHATLYWYQQALGQGPEFLTYFNYEAQPDKSGLPSDRFSAERPEGSISTLTIQRTEQRDSAMYRCAVMDSGGYGYTFGSGTRLTVV.

This chain connects TRBV7-2 to TRBJ2-1; D is unclear. Germline V gene lookup returns CDR1 SGHTA and CDR2 FQGNSA. The CDR3 length is 15 residues. The V end lost 1 base, the J end lost 4 bases, and 11 bases lay between the germline ends. DNA for the CDR3: TGTGCCAGCAGCTTAGGGTGGAATACGTACAATGAGCAGTTCTTC. Its translation: CASSLGWNTYNEQFF.

The J gene is TRBJ1-5, the V gene TRBV7-2, with 7 nucleotides matching TRBD1. The CDR3 is made up of 13 amino acids. Germline V lookup: CDR1 SGHTA, CDR2 FQGNSA. V dropped 5 bases and J dropped 7; count of bases not matched to a gene: 5. CDR3 protein: CASSLQGNQPQHF. CDR3 nucleotides: TGTGCCAGCAGCCTACAGGGGAACCAGCCCCAGCATTTT.

The genes are TRBV7-9 and TRBJ2-5; TRBD2 is a possible D gene (5 bases). The CDR3 is 15 residues long. With 3 bases removed from V and 5 bases from J, the gap between germline ends came to 16 bases. Germline CDR1 reads SEHNR; CDR2 reads FQNEAQ (reference sequence). The CDR3 sequence is CASSLKGERAETQYF. The CDR3 nucleotides are TGTGCCAGCAGCTTGAAGGGTGAGAGGGCCGAGACCCAGTACTTC. Complete variable domain (other parts from reference TRBV7-9 and TRBJ2-5): DTGVSQNPRHKITKRGQNVTFRCDPISEHNRLYWYRQTLGQGPEFLTYFQNEAQLEKSRLLSDRFSAERPKGSFSTLEIQRTEQGDSAMYLCASSLKGERAETQYFGPGTRLLVL.

This rearrangement joins TRBV11-1 to TRBJ2-3; D call uncertain. Between the trimmed V and J ends, which lost 3 bases and 7 bases, there was a span of 14 bases. This CDR3 has 14 residues. Germline CDR1 reads SGHAT; CDR2 reads FQDESV (reference sequence). The CDR3 nucleotides are TGTGCCAGCAGCTTCCAGTTACCTGGAAATACGCAGTATTTT. Amino acids: CASSFQLPGNTQYF.

The chain links TRBV2 to TRBJ2-7; 11 bases map to TRBD1. J lost 8 bases, V lost 3 bases, and 9 bases had no gene match. Germline CDR1 and CDR2: SNHLY and FYNNEI. This CDR3 contains 15 residues. CDR3 in DNA: TGTGCCAGCAGTGAGCGGACAGGGGGCGTGACCAAGCAGTACTTC. This encodes CASSERTGGVTKQYF.

This sequence joins TRBV28 and TRBJ2-7; the D is unclear. Per germline, CDR1 MDHEN and CDR2 SYDVKM. V lost 6 bases, J lost 3 bases, and 9 bases lay in between. This CDR3 region has 12 residues. The CDR3 DNA reads TGTGCCAGCAGGACGGGTTACTACGAGCAGTACTTC. Protein product: CASRTGYYEQYF.

V is TRBV10-3 and J is TRBJ2-7, with D possibly being TRBD2 (6 bases). The CDR3 contains 15 residues. Trimming stripped 2 bases from V and 0 bases from J, with 11 bases between. CDR1 ENHRY and CDR2 SYGVKD come from the germline V gene. CDR3 sequence: CAISEGGSSSYEQYF. The CDR3 DNA reads as TGTGCCATCAGTGAGGGGGGGTCCAGCTCCTACGAGCAGTACTTC.

The CDR3 spells CASSLMAPLHF. The CDR3 nucleotides are TGTGCCAGCAGCTTAATGGCACCCCTCCACTTT. The V gene is TRBV7-9, the J gene TRBJ1-6; D not resolved. V lost 2 bases and J lost 11, with 4 bases in between. CDR3 length: 11 amino acids. Germline V gives CDR1 SEHNR, CDR2 FQNEAQ (reference sequence). Complete variable domain (other parts from reference TRBV7-9 and TRBJ1-6): DTGVSQNPRHKITKRGQNVTFRCDPISEHNRLYWYRQTLGQGPEFLTYFQNEAQLEKSRLLSDRFSAERPKGSFSTLEIQRTEQGDSAMYLCASSLMAPLHFGNGTRLTVT.

This rearrangement joins TRBV18 to TRBJ2-7; 9 nucleotides agree with TRBD1. The CDR3 totals 13 residues. V lost 3 bases, J lost 7 bases, and 4 bases stayed unmatched. Germline CDR1 and CDR2: KGHSH and LQKENI. The CDR3 DNA follows: TGTGCCAGCTCACCGGGGACAGGGAATGAGCAGTACTTC. It translates to CASSPGTGNEQYF.

The J gene is TRBJ2-6, the V gene TRBV6-5, with unresolved D. This CDR3 region has 14 residues. Trimming pared 3 bases from V and 1 base from J, leaving 4 bases between. Germline V CDR1 and CDR2: MNHEY, SVGAGI. CDR3: CASSYWSGANVLTF. As DNA, the CDR3 is TGTGCCAGCAGTTATTGGTCTGGGGCCAACGTCCTGACTTTC.

The genes are TRBV18 and TRBJ1-1, with TRBD1 matching 8 bases. Per the germline V gene, CDR1 is KGHSH and CDR2 is LQKENI. Trimming took 1 base from V and 7 from J; bases not matched to a gene: 8. The CDR3 totals 15 residues. The CDR3 sequence is CASSPRGTGYFEAFF. In DNA form, the CDR3 reads TGTGCCAGCTCACCACGCGGGACAGGATACTTTGAAGCTTTCTTT.

The V gene is TRBV4-3, the J gene TRBJ2-3; D is undetermined. CDR1 is LGHNA and CDR2 is YSLEER in the germline V gene. The CDR3 spans 15 residues. Trimming removed 6 bases at V and 4 bases at J, with 17 bases between. CDR3 nucleotide sequence: TGCGCCAGCAGTCAACTTCGAGGAAGGTCAGATACGCAGTATTTT. Protein sequence: CASSQLRGRSDTQYF.

This rearrangement joins TRBV21-1 to TRBJ1-6; TRBD1, as called in the table, went unchecked against the DNA. TRBV21-1 corresponds to a pseudogene. The CDR3 is 14 amino acids. The CDR3 coding sequence is TGTGCCATCCTACAGGGGATTGAAAATTCACCCCTCCACTTT. It codes for CAILQGIENSPLHF.

In DNA, the CDR3 is TGTGCCAGCAGCTTGGGCGGGAGCGACTACAATGAGCAGTTCTTC. This encodes CASSLGGSDYNEQFF. V and J are TRBV5-4 and TRBJ2-1, with 7 bases aligning to TRBD2. J was trimmed by 3 bases and V by 0 bases; bases with no gene match: 3. The CDR3 loop spans 15 amino acids. Germline CDR1 SGHNT, CDR2 YYREEE (reference sequence).